This TCR beta chain was recorded in a study of CD8 T cells in Susac syndrome. Across the whole study: Blood was drawn from Susac syndrome patients while they were therapy-naive, on corticosteroids, or on intravenous immunoglobulin alone.

RNA amounts of about 0.5 to 1 ug underwent reverse transcription with random hexamers. TCRdb itself ran the immunoSEQ multiplex PCR reads through MiXCR, one entry per CDR3 protein. The sample contains about 140,000 distinct CDR3 sequences, 85% to 95% of which appear only once. V was cut by 0 bases and J by 8 bases, with 17 bases left in between. This CDR3 is built from 16 residues. Per germline, CDR1 KGHSH and CDR2 LQKENI. The T cells that were sequenced for TCR beta were CD8+ and CD4+ cells from blood. Negative isolation yielded CD8+ and CD4+ T cells; FACS enriched TEMRA cells. The chain links TRBV18 to TRBJ2-1; the D call may be TRBD1 or TRBD2 (7 bases each). The sequence was collected from a human donor with Susac syndrome. The sample comprised CD4+ T cells from PBMCs. CDR3 protein: CASSPPPIRGRDEQFF. DNA for the CDR3: TGTGCCAGCTCACCACCACCAATCAGGGGGAGGGATGAGCAGTTCTTC.